The present TCR beta chain was sequenced within a study of blood T cell repertoires in COVID-19. Across the study: COVID-19 samples, acute and convalescent, were from the United States, Italy and Spain. T cells, B-cell-depleted T cells, or PBMCs provided the cDNA or gDNA that served as material.

V lost 0 bases to trimming and J lost 1 base; unmatched junction nucleotides: 8. Germline-derived CDR1 and CDR2 are LGHNA and YNFKEQ. CDR3 length: 18 amino acids. The authors' processing: How many nucleated cells were present was estimated from reference gene primer amplification. The data were produced by immunoSEQ multiplex PCR, yet TCRdb's version contains in-frame clones alone and is incomplete. V and J calls and clone size are as listed in that table; D and trimming were resolved from the DNA. The sample shows about 59,000 clones, about 73% of them seen only once. This chain joins TRBV4-2 and TRBJ2-3; 9 bases agree with TRBD2. The sequence was obtained from a woman between 45 and 65 years old with active or convalescent COVID-19. Sequencing was carried out using peripheral blood. This chain's CDR3 is CASSQDPARTSGTDTQYF. CDR3 in DNA: TGTGCCAGCAGCCAAGATCCCGCCCGGACTAGCGGCACAGATACGCAGTATTTT.